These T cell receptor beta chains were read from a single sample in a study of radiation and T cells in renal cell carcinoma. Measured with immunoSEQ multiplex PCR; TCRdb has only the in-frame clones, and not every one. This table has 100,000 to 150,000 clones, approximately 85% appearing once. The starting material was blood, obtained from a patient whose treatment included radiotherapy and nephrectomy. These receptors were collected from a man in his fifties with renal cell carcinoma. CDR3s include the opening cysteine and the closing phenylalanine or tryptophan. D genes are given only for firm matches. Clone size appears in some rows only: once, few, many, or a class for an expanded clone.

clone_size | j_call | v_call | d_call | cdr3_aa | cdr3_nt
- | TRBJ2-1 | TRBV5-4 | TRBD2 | CASSPGTRAYEQFF | TGTGCCAGCAGCCCCGGGACTAGGGCATATGAGCAGTTCTTC
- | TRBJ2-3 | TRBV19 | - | CASSQEEGGTQYF | TGTGCCAGTAGTCAGGAGGAGGGGGGTACGCAGTATTTT
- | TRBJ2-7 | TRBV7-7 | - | CASSGGVDSEQYF | TGTGCTAGCAGTGGGGGAGTGGACTCCGAGCAGTACTTC
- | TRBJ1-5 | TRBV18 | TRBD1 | CASSQSGGGNQPQHF | TGTGCCAGCTCACAGTCAGGGGGCGGGAATCAGCCCCAGCATTTT
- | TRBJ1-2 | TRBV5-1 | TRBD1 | CASSTGQLGYTF | TGCGCCAGCAGCACGGGACAGTTAGGCTACACCTTC
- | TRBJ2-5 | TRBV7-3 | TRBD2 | CASSLLGGGLEETQYF | TGTGCCAGCAGCTTACTTGGCGGGGGATTAGAAGAGACCCAGTACTTC
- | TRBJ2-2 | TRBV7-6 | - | CASSLEAAIANTGELFF | TGTGCCAGCAGCTTAGAGGCAGCCATCGCGAACACCGGGGAGCTGTTTTTT
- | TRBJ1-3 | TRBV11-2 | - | CASSLLTDTIYF | TGTGCCAGCAGCTTATTGACAGACACCATATATTTT
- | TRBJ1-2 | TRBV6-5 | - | CASGYGANYGYTF | TGTGCCAGTGGGTACGGAGCTAACTATGGCTACACCTTC
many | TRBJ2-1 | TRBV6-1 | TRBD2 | CASSPGLASYNEQFF | TGTGCCAGCAGTCCGGGACTAGCCTCCTACAATGAGCAGTTCTTC
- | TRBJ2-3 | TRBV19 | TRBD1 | CASSIGSGTGNTDTQYF | TGTGCCAGTAGTATAGGCTCCGGGACAGGGAACACAGATACGCAGTATTTT
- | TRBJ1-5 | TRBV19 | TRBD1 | CASRDRDRVGQPQHF | TGTGCCAGTAGGGACCGGGACAGGGTGGGTCAGCCCCAGCATTTT
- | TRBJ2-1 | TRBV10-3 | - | CAISVTDEQFF | TGTGCCATCAGTGTTACTGATGAGCAGTTCTTC
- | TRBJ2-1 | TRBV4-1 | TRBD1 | CASSQTGGKDEQFF | TGCGCCAGCAGCCAAACAGGGGGAAAGGATGAGCAGTTCTTC
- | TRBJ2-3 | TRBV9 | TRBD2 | CASSVMGGGTQYF | TGTGCCAGCAGCGTGATGGGGGGAGGGACGCAGTATTTT
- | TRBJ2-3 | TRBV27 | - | CASSSGADTQYF | TGTGCCAGCAGTTCGGGCGCAGATACGCAGTATTTT
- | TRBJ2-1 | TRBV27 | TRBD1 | CASSFPGQGFHEQFF | TGTGCCAGCAGTTTTCCGGGACAGGGTTTTCATGAGCAGTTCTTC
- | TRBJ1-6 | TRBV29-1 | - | CSVGDVGDSPLHF | TGCAGCGTTGGGGACGTGGGGGATTCACCCCTCCACTTT
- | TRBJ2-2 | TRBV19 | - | CASREDTGELFF | TGTGCCAGTAGGGAAGACACCGGGGAGCTGTTTTTT
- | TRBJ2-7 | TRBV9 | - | CASSRDPGGNEQYF | TGTGCCAGCAGCAGGGATCCCGGAGGGAACGAGCAGTACTTC
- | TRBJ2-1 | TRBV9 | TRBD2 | CASSARLAGGPDEQFF | TGTGCCAGCAGCGCCCGACTAGCGGGGGGGCCGGATGAGCAGTTCTTC
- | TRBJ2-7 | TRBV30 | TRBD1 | CAWSVGTGAEQYF | TGTGCCTGGAGTGTTGGGACAGGGGCCGAGCAGTACTTC
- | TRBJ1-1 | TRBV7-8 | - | CASSLVGPGEITEAFF | TGTGCCAGCAGCTTAGTAGGGCCAGGGGAGATAACTGAAGCTTTCTTT
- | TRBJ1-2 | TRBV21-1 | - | CASSPRGDRGCWNYGYTF | TGTGCCAGCAGCCCGCGGGGGGACAGGGGGTGCTGGAACTATGGCTACACCTTC
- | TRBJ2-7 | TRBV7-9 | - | CASGADSPPYEQYF | TGTGCCAGTGGGGCGGACTCACCCCCCTACGAGCAGTACTTC
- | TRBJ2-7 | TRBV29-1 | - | CSAGLRFHEQYF | TGCAGCGCCGGTTTAAGATTCCACGAGCAGTACTTC
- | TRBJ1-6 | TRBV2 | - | CASTDNYNSPLHF | TGTGCCAGCACGGACAATTATAATTCACCCCTCCACTTT
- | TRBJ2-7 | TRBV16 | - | CASSGQGPPNF | TGTGCCAGCAGCGGCCAGGGACCCCCGAACTTC
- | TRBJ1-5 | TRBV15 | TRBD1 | CATSDVRQGSNQPQHF | TGTGCCACCAGCGACGTTCGACAGGGGAGCAATCAGCCCCAGCATTTT
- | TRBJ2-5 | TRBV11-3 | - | CASSFGRETQYF | TGTGCCAGCAGCTTTGGGCGCGAGACCCAGTACTTC
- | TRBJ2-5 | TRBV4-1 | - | CASSQVTVQETQYF | TGCGCCAGCAGCCAAGTAACAGTCCAAGAGACCCAGTACTTC
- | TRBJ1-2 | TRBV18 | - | CASSSIGGAGFPTNYGYTF | TGTGCCAGCTCATCGATTGGGGGCGCGGGGTTCCCCACTAACTATGGCTACACCTTC
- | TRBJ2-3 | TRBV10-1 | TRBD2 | CASSRDYQSTQYF | TGCGCCAGCAGTCGGGACTATCAGAGTACGCAGTATTTT
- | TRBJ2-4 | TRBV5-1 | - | CASSFGETKNIQYF | TGCGCCAGCAGCTTTGGGGAGACCAAAAACATTCAGTACTTC
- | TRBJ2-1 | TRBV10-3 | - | CAISPGMTQRDSSSYNEQFF | TGTGCCATCAGTCCCGGAATGACTCAAAGGGACTCTAGCTCCTACAATGAGCAGTTCTTC
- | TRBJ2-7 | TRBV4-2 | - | CASSQGYREGEQYF | TGTGCCAGCAGCCAAGGGTACCGGGAAGGAGAGCAGTACTTC
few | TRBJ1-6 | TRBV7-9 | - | CASSLDSHSSYNSPLHF | TGTGCCAGCAGCTTAGATAGTCACAGCTCCTATAATTCACCCCTCCACTTT
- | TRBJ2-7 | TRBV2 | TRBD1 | CARTSGGLNEQYF | TGTGCCAGAACATCAGGGGGCCTAAACGAGCAGTACTTC